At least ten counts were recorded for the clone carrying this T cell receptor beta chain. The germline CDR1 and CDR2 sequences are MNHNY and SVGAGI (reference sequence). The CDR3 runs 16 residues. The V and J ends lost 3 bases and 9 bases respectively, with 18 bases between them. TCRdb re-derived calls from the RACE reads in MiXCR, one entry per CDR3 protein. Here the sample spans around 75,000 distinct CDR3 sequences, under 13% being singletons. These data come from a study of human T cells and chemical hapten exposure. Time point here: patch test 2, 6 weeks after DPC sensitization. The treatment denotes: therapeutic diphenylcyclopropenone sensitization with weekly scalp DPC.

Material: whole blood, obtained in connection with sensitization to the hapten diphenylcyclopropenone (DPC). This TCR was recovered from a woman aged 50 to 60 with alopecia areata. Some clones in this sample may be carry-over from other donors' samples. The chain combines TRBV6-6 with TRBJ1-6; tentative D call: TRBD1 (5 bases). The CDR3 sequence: CASSYSPRDLGSPLHF. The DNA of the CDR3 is TGTGCCAGCAGTTATTCCCCCCGGGACCTAGGTTCACCCCTCCACTTT.